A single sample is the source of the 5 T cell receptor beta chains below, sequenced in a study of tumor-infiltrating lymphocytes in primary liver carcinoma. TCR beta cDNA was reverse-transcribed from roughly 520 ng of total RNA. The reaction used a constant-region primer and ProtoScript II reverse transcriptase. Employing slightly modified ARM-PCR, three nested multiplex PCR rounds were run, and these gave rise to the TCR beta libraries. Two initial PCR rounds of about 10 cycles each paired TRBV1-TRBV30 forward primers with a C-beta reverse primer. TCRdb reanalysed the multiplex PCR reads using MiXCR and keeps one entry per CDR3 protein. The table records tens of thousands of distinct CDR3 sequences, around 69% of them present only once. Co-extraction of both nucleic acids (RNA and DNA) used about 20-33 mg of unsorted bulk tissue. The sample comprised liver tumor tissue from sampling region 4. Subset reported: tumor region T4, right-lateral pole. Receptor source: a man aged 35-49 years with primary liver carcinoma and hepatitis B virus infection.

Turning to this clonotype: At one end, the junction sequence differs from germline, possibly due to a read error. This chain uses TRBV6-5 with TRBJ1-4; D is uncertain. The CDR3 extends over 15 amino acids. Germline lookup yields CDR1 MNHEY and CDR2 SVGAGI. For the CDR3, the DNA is TGTGCCAGCAGCTACTCCCTGGGGACTAATGAAAAACTGTTTTTT. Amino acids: CASSYSLGTNEKLFF.

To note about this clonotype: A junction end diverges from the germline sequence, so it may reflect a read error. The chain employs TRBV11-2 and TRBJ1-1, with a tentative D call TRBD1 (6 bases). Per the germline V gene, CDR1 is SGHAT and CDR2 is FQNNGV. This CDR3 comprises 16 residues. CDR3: CVSNRARAGVFTEAFF. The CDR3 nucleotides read TGTGTCAGCAACCGAGCTAGGGCAGGGGTCTTCACTGAAGCTTTCTTT.

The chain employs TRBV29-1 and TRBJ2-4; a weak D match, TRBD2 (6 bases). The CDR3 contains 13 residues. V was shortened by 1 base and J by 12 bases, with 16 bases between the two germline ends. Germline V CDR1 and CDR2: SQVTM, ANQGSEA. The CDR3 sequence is CSVEGGEESTQYF. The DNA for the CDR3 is TGCAGCGTTGAAGGGGGGGAAGAAAGCACTCAGTACTTC.

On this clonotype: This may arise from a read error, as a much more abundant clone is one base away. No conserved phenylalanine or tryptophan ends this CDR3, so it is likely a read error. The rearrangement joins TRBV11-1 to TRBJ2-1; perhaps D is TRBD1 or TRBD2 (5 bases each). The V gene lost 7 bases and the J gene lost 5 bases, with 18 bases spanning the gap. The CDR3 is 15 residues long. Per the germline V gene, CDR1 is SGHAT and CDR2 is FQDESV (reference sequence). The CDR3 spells CASNFQGPLDNEQFL. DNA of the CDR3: TGTGCCAGCAACTTCCAGGGACCGCTGGACAATGAGCAGTTCTTA.

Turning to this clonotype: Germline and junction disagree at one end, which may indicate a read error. The CDR3 reads CASGSGTGHTGELFF. The CDR3 region has the DNA TGTGCCAGCGGATCCGGGACAGGGCACACCGGGGAGCTGTTCTTT. V and J are TRBV6-2 or TRBV6-3 and TRBJ2-2; 9 nucleotides match TRBD1. This CDR3 comprises 15 residues. Germline CDR1 MNHEY, CDR2 SVGEGT.